This TCR beta chain was sequenced during a study of T and B cells in COVID-19 patients. Study-wide results and caveats: Blood from mildly ill patients while symptomatic, and early samples from severe cases, were scarce.

As regards this clonotype: Its antigen is as yet unknown.

Each TRB amplification used about 230-550 ng of genomic DNA from blood. BIOMED2 TRB-A/B primer pools were used in multiplex TRB PCR. One entry per CDR3 protein, called by TCRdb with MiXCR from the multiplex PCR reads. The sample holds about 4,000 distinct CDR3 sequences, about a quarter seen once. Losses at the gene ends were 2 bases for V and 6 bases for J; bases not matched to a gene: 14. The CDR3 extends over 19 amino acids. CDR1 and CDR2 (germline): KGHDR, SFDVKD. The rearrangement links TRBV24-1 to TRBJ2-2; 10 nucleotides match TRBD1. The origin of this receptor is a human donor with active COVID-19. Sequences were obtained from blood. CDR3 amino acids: CATSDSRGTGVFYAGELFF. The CDR3 DNA sequence: TGTGCCACCAGTGATTCTAGGGGGACAGGGGTTTTTTATGCCGGGGAGCTGTTTTTT.